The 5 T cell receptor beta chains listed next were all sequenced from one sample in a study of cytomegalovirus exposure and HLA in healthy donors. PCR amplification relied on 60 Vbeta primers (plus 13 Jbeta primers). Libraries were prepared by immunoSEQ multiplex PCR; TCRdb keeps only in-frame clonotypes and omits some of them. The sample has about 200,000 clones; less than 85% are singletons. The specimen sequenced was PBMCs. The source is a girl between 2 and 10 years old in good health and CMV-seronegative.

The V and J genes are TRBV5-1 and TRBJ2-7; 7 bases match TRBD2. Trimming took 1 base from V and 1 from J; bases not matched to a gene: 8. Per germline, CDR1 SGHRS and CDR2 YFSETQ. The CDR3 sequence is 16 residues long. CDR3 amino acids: CASSLLGRGRSYEQYF. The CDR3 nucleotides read TGCGCCAGCAGCTTGTTGGGGAGGGGTCGGTCCTACGAGCAGTACTTC.

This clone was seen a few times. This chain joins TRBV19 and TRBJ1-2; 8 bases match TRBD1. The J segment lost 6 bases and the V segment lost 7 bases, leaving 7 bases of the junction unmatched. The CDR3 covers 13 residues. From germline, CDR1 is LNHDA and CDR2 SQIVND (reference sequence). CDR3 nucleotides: TGTGCCAGTATGCAGGGGGCCTCTGATGGCTACACCTTC. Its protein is CASMQGASDGYTF.

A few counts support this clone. The CDR3 sequence is CASSWDRGGYTF. The CDR3 DNA follows: TGTGCCAGCAGCTGGGACAGGGGTGGCTACACCTTC. The gene calls are TRBV5-4 and TRBJ1-2; 10 nucleotides agree with TRBD1. The length of the CDR3 is 12 residues. Germline lookup yields CDR1 SGHNT and CDR2 YYREEE (reference sequence). V lost 3 bases to trimming and J lost 7 bases; unmatched junction nucleotides: 0.

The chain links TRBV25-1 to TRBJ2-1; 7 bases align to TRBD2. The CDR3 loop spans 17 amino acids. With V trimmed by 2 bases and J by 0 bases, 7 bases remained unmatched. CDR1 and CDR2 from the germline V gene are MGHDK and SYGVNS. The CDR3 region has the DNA TGTGCCAGCAGTGAACCACCGGGGGGTACCTCCTACAATGAGCAGTTCTTC. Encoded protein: CASSEPPGGTSYNEQFF.

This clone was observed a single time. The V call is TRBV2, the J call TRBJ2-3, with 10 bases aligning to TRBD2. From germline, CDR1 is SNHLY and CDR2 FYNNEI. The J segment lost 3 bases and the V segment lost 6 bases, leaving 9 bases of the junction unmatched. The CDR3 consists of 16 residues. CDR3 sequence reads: CASSSMTSGLTDTQYF. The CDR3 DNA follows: TGTGCCAGCAGCTCGATGACTAGCGGGCTTACAGATACGCAGTATTTT.